This T cell receptor (beta chain) emerged from a study of blood T cell repertoires in COVID-19. Background on the study: Sources were T cells, B-cell-depleted T cells, or PBMCs; the material itself was cDNA or gDNA.

Data came from immunoSEQ multiplex PCR; TCRdb stores just in-frame clones and leaves some out. The table records roughly 160,000 clones, around nine tenths of them present only once. Trimming at V came to 2 bases and at J to 4 bases, leaving 6 bases not matched to a gene. The CDR3 extends over 14 amino acids. Germline loops: CDR1 SGHRS, CDR2 YFSETQ. Enrolment of Seattle patients took place during active infection, and they were followed longitudinally. The sample comprised peripheral blood. This chain uses TRBV5-1 with TRBJ2-7; 7 positions agree with TRBD1. The receptor comes from a woman of 80 years or more with COVID-19, enrolled during active disease. This chain's CDR3 is CASSLRQGGYEQYF. The CDR3 DNA reads as TGCGCCAGCAGCTTACGACAGGGTGGGTACGAGCAGTACTTC.